This entry lists 28 T cell receptor beta chains sequenced from one sample in a study of T-cell reconstitution after alpha-beta-depleted transplantation in children. A TCRbeta library incorporating unique molecular identifiers was prepared. Each CDR3 protein gets one entry after TCRdb re-called the PCR reads with MiXCR. This sample yields approximately 400,000 distinct CDR3 sequences, of which about a tenth are seen a single time; approximately 5% belongs to the top ten. Sample: PBMCs from the stem cell graft donor, taken from the stem cell graft. These receptors all come from a human donor who donated a stem cell graft to a child with acute myeloid leukemia.

This clonotype was seen only a few times. The chain recombines TRBV6-1 with TRBJ2-1; 11 bases map to TRBD1. V dropped 6 bases and J dropped 7; count of bases not matched to a gene: 11. The CDR3 sequence is 16 residues long. Germline values: CDR1 MNHNS, CDR2 SASEGT. The CDR3 nucleotides are TGTGCCAGCAGATCCGGGACAGGGGGGTTTGGGAATGAGCAGTTCTTC. Encoded protein: CASRSGTGGFGNEQFF.

This clonotype was picked up a small number of times. The gene calls are TRBV6-1 and TRBJ1-6; the match to TRBD1 covers 7 bases. This CDR3 is 14 amino acids long. V gave up 3 bases and J gave up 4 bases; unmatched junction bases: 0. CDR1 is MNHNS, CDR2 SASEGT, per germline. The DNA of the CDR3 is TGTGCCAGCAGTGAGACAGGGTATAATTCACCCCTCCACTTT. This codes for CASSETGYNSPLHF.

This clonotype came up a few times. The chain has TRBV11-2 and TRBJ2-1, with TRBD2 identical over 11 bases. Germline V gene sequence: CDR1 SGHAT, CDR2 FQNNGV. With 5 bases clipped from V and 9 bases from J, the junction kept 18 bases outside the gene matches. This CDR3 has 18 residues. The CDR3 is CASSLSRNSGGARGEQFF. Written as DNA, the CDR3 is TGTGCCAGCAGCCTTTCCCGTAATAGCGGGGGGGCCAGAGGTGAGCAGTTCTTC.

This clonotype has only a few counts. One end of the junction fails to match germline, which may point to a read error. Here the CDR3 DNA reads TGTGCCACCAGCCCTCGGACTAGCGGGAGGGAACGACCGACTTTC. This gives the protein CATSPRTSGRERPTF. The V call is TRBV15, the J call TRBJ2-1, with 15 positions matching TRBD2. The CDR3 totals 15 residues. Germline V gene data show CDR1 as LNHNV and CDR2 as YYDKDF (reference sequence).

This clonotype was detected a few times. This chain joins TRBV18 and TRBJ1-1; 8 bases line up with TRBD1. CDR1 is KGHSH and CDR2 is LQKENI in the germline V gene. V was pared by 3 bases and J by 5 bases, with 8 bases of the junction left unmatched. The CDR3 contains 15 residues. The CDR3 DNA reads TGTGCCAGCTCACCCTTACAGGGGGAGTGGACTGAAGCTTTCTTT. The encoded protein is CASSPLQGEWTEAFF.

The chain carries TRBV7-2 and TRBJ1-5; no firm D call. The germline V and J ends were trimmed by 5 bases and 1 base, with 12 bases remaining between them. Looked up from germline, CDR1 is SGHTA and CDR2 is FQGNSA. The CDR3 covers 15 residues. The CDR3 protein is CASSPPGNSNQPQHF. CDR3 coding DNA: TGTGCCAGCAGCCCCCCCGGTAACAGCAATCAGCCCCAGCATTTT.

The chain recombines TRBV29-1 with TRBJ1-2; 8 bases map to TRBD1. J was trimmed by 2 bases and V by 6 bases; bases with no gene match: 8. The CDR3 loop spans 14 amino acids. CDR1 and CDR2 from the germline V gene are SQVTM and ANQGSEA. For the CDR3, the DNA is TGCAGCGTCGACAGGGGATTTTCGAACTATGGCTACACCTTC. This codes for CSVDRGFSNYGYTF.

The chain couples TRBV29-1 to TRBJ1-1, with D unclear. The CDR3 is 11 amino acids. Looked up from germline, CDR1 is SQVTM and CDR2 is ANQGSEA. Trimming pared 7 bases from V and 6 bases from J, leaving 12 bases between. The CDR3 DNA follows: TGCAGCGCTGTGGAGGGCGCTGAAGCTTTCTTT. This sequence encodes CSAVEGAEAFF.

This clonotype was seen repeatedly, ten times or more. The chain has TRBV7-8 and TRBJ2-3; 7 bases match TRBD1. With V trimmed by 5 bases and J by 5 bases, 7 bases remained unmatched. Germline values: CDR1 SGHVS, CDR2 FQNEAQ. This CDR3 comprises 14 residues. CDR3 sequence reads: CASSINRGGDTQYF. In nucleotides, the CDR3 is TGTGCCAGCAGCATTAACAGGGGTGGAGATACGCAGTATTTT.

This clonotype was recorded many times. V is TRBV20-1 and J is TRBJ2-3; TRBD2 is a possible D gene (5 bases). Germline V gives CDR1 DFQATT, CDR2 SNEGSKA (reference sequence). There are 15 residues in the CDR3. V lost 6 bases and J 1 base, leaving 17 bases between the germline ends. This CDR3 is CSARTGFGGTDTQYF. CDR3 DNA: TGCAGTGCAAGGACTGGATTTGGTGGCACAGATACGCAGTATTTT.

This clonotype was counted between two and nine times. The rearrangement joins TRBV5-8 to TRBJ1-5; D is undetermined. The CDR3 has 14 residues. Trimming stripped 4 bases from V and 6 bases from J, with 14 bases between. CDR1 is SGHTS, CDR2 YDEGEE, per germline. Here the CDR3 DNA reads TGTGCCAGCAGCCCAGGCTGGGGTGGTCAGCCCCAGCATTTT. Translating gives CASSPGWGGQPQHF.

This clonotype showed up many times. The chain recombines TRBV20-1 with TRBJ1-1, with 7 bases identical to TRBD1. CDR1 and CDR2 from the germline V gene are DFQATT and SNEGSKA (reference sequence). The V segment lost 7 bases and the J segment 2 bases; nucleotides outside the gene matches: 10. The CDR3 loop spans 14 amino acids. Here the CDR3 DNA reads TGCAGTGTCCCCCGACAGGGAGGAAACACTGAAGCTTTCTTT. Protein: CSVPRQGGNTEAFF.

The chain couples TRBV5-1 to TRBJ1-2; the match to TRBD1 covers 7 bases. The CDR3 consists of 17 residues. CDR1 is SGHRS and CDR2 is YFSETQ in the germline V gene. V lost 5 bases and J lost 3; bases outside the gene matches: 16. For the CDR3, the DNA is TGCGCCAGCAGAGCAGAAGTAGTGGGACAGTTCCACTATGGCTACACCTTC. This sequence encodes CASRAEVVGQFHYGYTF.

This clonotype was counted a few times. J is TRBJ2-3 and V is TRBV7-8, with unresolved D. Trimming left V 2 bases short and J 4 bases short, with 7 bases between. The CDR3 runs to 13 residues. Germline CDR1 is SGHVS and CDR2 is FQNEAQ. The CDR3 here is CASSLHSADTQYF. The CDR3 DNA reads as TGTGCCAGCAGCTTACACTCAGCAGATACGCAGTATTTT. Based on the CDR3 plus reference TRBV7-8 and TRBJ2-3, the full variable domain is GAGVSQSPRYKVAKRGQDVALRCDPISGHVSLFWYQQALGQGPEFLTYFQNEAQLDKSGLPSDRFFAERPEGSVSTLKIQRTQQEDSAVYLCASSLHSADTQYFGPGTRLTVL.

This clonotype came up a few times. The J gene is TRBJ1-4, the V gene TRBV6-5; D is unclear. Trimming left V 6 bases short and J 7 bases short, with 21 bases between. The CDR3 sequence is 16 residues long. CDR1 and CDR2 from the germline V gene are MNHEY and SVGAGI. Here the CDR3 reads CASRTEVGPLPEKLFF. CDR3 nucleotide sequence: TGTGCCAGCAGGACTGAAGTGGGCCCACTGCCTGAAAAACTGTTTTTT.

This clonotype was seen at least ten times. The chain is built from TRBV5-1 and TRBJ2-5; D might be TRBD1 (5 bases). The CDR3 extends over 14 amino acids. V was shortened by 1 base and J by 5 bases, with 12 bases between the two germline ends. Germline lookup yields CDR1 SGHRS and CDR2 YFSETQ. In DNA form, the CDR3 reads TGCGCCAGCAGCTTGTCAGGGTTCGGGGAGACCCAGTACTTC. Its protein product is CASSLSGFGETQYF.

This clonotype came up a few times. This chain connects TRBV11-2 to TRBJ2-1, with D perhaps matching TRBD2 (6 bases). With 4 bases removed from V and 0 bases from J, the gap between germline ends came to 13 bases. The CDR3 length is 16 residues. Looked up from germline, CDR1 is SGHAT and CDR2 is FQNNGV. The CDR3 region has the DNA TGTGCCAGCAGCTGGCCTTCCGGGAGCTCCTACAATGAGCAGTTCTTC. It specifies CASSWPSGSSYNEQFF.

This clonotype has a handful of counts. This chain uses TRBV12-3 or TRBV12-4 with TRBJ2-2, with D hard to call. Trimming removed 7 bases at V and 3 bases at J, with 21 bases between. The CDR3 runs 17 residues. Here the CDR3 reads CASILGPPFPDTGELFF. CDR3 bases: TGTGCCAGCATCCTGGGTCCCCCCTTTCCTGACACCGGGGAGCTGTTTTTT.

The CDR3 nucleotides read TGCAGCGTAGCCTTAGGACTGAACACTGAAGCTTTCTTT. It translates to CSVALGLNTEAFF. This sequence joins TRBV29-1 and TRBJ1-1; no reliable D call. The CDR3 is 13 amino acids. CDR1 and CDR2 from the germline V gene are SQVTM and ANQGSEA. With 6 bases removed from V and 0 bases from J, the gap between germline ends came to 11 bases. The full variable domain, with the rest looked up from reference TRBV29-1 and TRBJ1-1, is SAVISQKPSRDICQRGTSLTIQCQVDSQVTMMFWYRQQPGQSLTLIATANQGSEATYESGFVIDKFPISRPNLTFSTLTVSNMSPEDSSIYLCSVALGLNTEAFFGQGTRLTVV.

This clonotype was seen only a few times. In nucleotides, the CDR3 is TGTGCCAGCAGTGGGGGACTTCCGAACTATGGCTACACCTTC. Protein: CASSGGLPNYGYTF. The gene calls are TRBV6-1 and TRBJ1-2; D might be TRBD1 (5 bases). The germline V and J ends were trimmed by 4 bases and 2 bases, with 11 bases remaining between them. CDR1 is MNHNS, CDR2 SASEGT, per germline. This CDR3 has 14 residues.

This clonotype has just a few counts. The J gene is TRBJ2-2, the V gene TRBV6-2 or TRBV6-3; D call uncertain. Germline V gene lookup returns CDR1 MNHEY and CDR2 SVGEGT. The length of the CDR3 is 14 residues. Trimming cost V 4 bases and J 1 base, with 7 bases left between them. CDR3 DNA sequence: TGTGCCAGCAGTTCCAATCTGAACACCGGGGAGCTGTTTTTT. Translated, it gives CASSSNLNTGELFF.

This chain joins TRBV30 and TRBJ2-3; 10 bases map to TRBD2. This CDR3 has 13 amino acids. CDR1 GTSNPN and CDR2 SVGIG come from the germline V gene (reference sequence). Trimming removed 8 bases from V and 2 bases from J; junction bases left unmatched: 4. CDR3 residues: CARTSGFTDTQYF. CDR3 coding DNA: TGTGCCCGGACTAGCGGCTTCACAGATACGCAGTATTTT.

This chain uses TRBV30 with TRBJ2-7, with 10 bases lining up with TRBD2. The V segment lost 5 bases and the J segment 4 bases; nucleotides outside the gene matches: 5. This CDR3 is 13 amino acids long. CDR1 and CDR2 from the germline V gene are GTSNPN and SVGIG (reference sequence). The CDR3 protein is CAWARGLAYEQYF. The CDR3, as DNA: TGTGCCTGGGCCCGGGGACTAGCGTACGAGCAGTACTTC.

V is TRBV6-5 and J is TRBJ2-1, with 9 bases matching TRBD2. The germline V gene has CDR1 MNHEY and CDR2 SVGAGI. V lost 8 bases, J lost 3 bases, and 8 bases stayed unmatched. The CDR3 consists of 15 residues. The CDR3 sequence is CASGRGLANYNEQFF. The CDR3, as DNA: TGTGCCAGCGGCCGGGGACTAGCCAACTACAATGAGCAGTTCTTC.

This clonotype has a handful of counts. V and J are TRBV6-1 and TRBJ1-5, with D maybe TRBD1 (5 bases). Looked up from germline, CDR1 is MNHNS and CDR2 is SASEGT. CDR3 length: 14 residues. The ends were cut back, 1 base at V and 7 bases at J, with 11 bases in the middle. In nucleotides, the CDR3 is TGTGCCAGCAGTGAAGTTGGAGGGGACCAGCCCCAGCATTTT. Translation gives CASSEVGGDQPQHF.

The chain couples TRBV6-5 to TRBJ2-7, with D possibly being TRBD2 (7 bases). The CDR3 consists of 14 residues. Trimming stripped 5 bases from V and 7 bases from J, with 18 bases between. From germline, CDR1 is MNHEY and CDR2 SVGAGI. Written as DNA, the CDR3 is TGTGCCAGCAGTAATTCGGGGGGCGGGACAGAGCAGTACTTC. Protein sequence: CASSNSGGGTEQYF.

The sample holds a few counts of this clonotype. Its ends do not fully match the called genes, so a read error is possible. The J gene is TRBJ2-1, the V gene TRBV7-7, with 9 positions matching TRBD2. From germline, CDR1 is SSHAT and CDR2 FNYEAQ (reference sequence). There are 16 residues in the CDR3. The CDR3 is CASSLVGASGTDEQFF. The CDR3 DNA reads as TGTGCTAGCAGCTTAGTGGGGGCTAGCGGGACGGATGAGCAGTTCTTC. Filled out from reference TRBV7-7 and TRBJ2-1, the complete variable domain reads GAGVSQSPRYKVTKRGQDVTLRCDPISSHATLYWYQQALGQGPEFLTYFNYEAQPDKSGLPSDRFSAERPEGSISTLTIQRTEQRDSAMYRCASSLVGASGTDEQFFGPGTRLTVL.

This clonotype has more than one count but fewer than ten. The chain couples TRBV29-1 to TRBJ2-2, with 8 positions matching TRBD1. Germline CDR1 is SQVTM and CDR2 is ANQGSEA. V lost 4 bases, J lost 8 bases, and 3 bases stayed unmatched. This CDR3 is built from 12 residues. CDR3 sequence (DNA): TGCAGCGTTGCAGGGGGCAGGGGGGAGCTGTTTTTT. Its protein product is CSVAGGRGELFF.